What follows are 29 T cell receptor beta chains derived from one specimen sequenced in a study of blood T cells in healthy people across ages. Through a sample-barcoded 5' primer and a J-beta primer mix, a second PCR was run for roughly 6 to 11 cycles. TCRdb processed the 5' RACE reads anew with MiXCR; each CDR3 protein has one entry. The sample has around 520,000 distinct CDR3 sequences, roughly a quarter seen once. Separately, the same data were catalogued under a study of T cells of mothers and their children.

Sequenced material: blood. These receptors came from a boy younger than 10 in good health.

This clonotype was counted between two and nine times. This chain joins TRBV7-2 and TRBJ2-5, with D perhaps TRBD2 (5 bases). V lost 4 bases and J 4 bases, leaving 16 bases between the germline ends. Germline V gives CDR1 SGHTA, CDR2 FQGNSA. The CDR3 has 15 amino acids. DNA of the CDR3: TGTGCCAGCAGCTCAACGACACTAGGACGAGAGACCCAGTACTTC. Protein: CASSSTTLGRETQYF.

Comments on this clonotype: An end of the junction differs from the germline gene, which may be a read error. The CDR3 spells CASSARTATQGSFF. The DNA for the CDR3 is TGTGCCAGCAGCGCCCGGACAGCCACTCAAGGTTCTTTCTTC. The chain has TRBV7-8 and TRBJ2-5, with D tentatively TRBD1 (6 bases). The germline CDR1 and CDR2 sequences are SGHVS and FQNEAQ. The CDR3 runs to 14 residues.

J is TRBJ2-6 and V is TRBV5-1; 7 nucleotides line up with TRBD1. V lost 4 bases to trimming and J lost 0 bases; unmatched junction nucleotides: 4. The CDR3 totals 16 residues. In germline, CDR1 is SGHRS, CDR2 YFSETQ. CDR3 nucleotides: TGCGCCAGCAGCGGACAGGTCCTCTCTGGGGCCAACGTCCTGACTTTC. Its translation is CASSGQVLSGANVLTF.

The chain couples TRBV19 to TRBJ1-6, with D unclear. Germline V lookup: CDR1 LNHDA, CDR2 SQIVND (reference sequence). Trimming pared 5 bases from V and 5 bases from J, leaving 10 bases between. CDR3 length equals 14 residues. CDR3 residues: CASSPDGNNSPLHF. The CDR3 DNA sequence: TGTGCCAGTAGTCCGGACGGAAATAATTCACCCCTCCACTTT.

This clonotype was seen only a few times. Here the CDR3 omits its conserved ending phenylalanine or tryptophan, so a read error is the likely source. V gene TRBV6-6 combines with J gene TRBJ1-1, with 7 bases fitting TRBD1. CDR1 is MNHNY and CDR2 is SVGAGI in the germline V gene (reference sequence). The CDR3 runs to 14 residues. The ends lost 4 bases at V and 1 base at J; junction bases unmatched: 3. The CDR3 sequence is CASSLQGKNTEAFS. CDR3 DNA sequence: TGTGCCAGCAGTTTACAGGGGAAGAACACTGAAGCTTTCTCT.

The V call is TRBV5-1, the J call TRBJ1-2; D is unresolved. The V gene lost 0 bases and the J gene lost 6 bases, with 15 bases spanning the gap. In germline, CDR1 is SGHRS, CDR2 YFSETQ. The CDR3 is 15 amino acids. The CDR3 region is CASSLVVAGPDGYTF. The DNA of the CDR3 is TGCGCCAGCAGCTTGGTGGTGGCAGGACCGGATGGCTACACCTTC.

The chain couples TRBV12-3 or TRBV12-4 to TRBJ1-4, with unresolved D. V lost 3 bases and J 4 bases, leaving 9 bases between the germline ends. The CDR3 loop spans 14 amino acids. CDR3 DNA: TGTGCCAGCAGTTTGCCGCTACGTAATGAAAAACTGTTTTTT. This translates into CASSLPLRNEKLFF.

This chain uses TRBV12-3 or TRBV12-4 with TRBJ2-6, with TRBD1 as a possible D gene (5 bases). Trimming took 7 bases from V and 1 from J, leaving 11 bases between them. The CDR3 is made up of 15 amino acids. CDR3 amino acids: CASKSPGSGANVLTF. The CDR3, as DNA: TGTGCCAGCAAATCACCAGGGTCTGGGGCCAACGTCCTGACTTTC.

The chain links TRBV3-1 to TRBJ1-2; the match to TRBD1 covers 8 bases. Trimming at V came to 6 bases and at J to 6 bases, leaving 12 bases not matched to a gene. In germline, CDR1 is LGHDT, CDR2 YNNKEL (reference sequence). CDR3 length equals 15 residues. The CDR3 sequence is CASRPQGALGNGYTF. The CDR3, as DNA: TGTGCCAGCAGGCCCCAGGGGGCGCTTGGGAATGGCTACACCTTC. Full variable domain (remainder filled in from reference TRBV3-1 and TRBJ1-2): DTAVSQTPKYLVTQMGNDKSIKCEQNLGHDTMYWYKQDSKKFLKIMFSYNNKELIINETVPNRFSPKSPDKAHLNLHINSLELGDSAVYFCASRPQGALGNGYTFGSGTRLTVV.

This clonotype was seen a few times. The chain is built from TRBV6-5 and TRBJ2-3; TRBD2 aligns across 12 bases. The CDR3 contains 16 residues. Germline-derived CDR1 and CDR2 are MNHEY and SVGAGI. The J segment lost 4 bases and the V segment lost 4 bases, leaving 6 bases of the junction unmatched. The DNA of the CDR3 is TGTGCCAGCAGTTCCTGGACTAGCGGGAAAGCAGATACGCAGTATTTT. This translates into CASSSWTSGKADTQYF.

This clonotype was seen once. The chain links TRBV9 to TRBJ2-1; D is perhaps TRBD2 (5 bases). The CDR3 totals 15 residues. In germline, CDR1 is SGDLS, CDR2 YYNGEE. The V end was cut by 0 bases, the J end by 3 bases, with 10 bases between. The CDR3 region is CASSVDLAGYNEQFF. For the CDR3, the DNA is TGTGCCAGCAGCGTAGATCTAGCAGGCTACAATGAGCAGTTCTTC. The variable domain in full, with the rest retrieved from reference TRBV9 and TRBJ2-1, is DSGVTQTPKHLITATGQRVTLRCSPRSGDLSVYWYQQSLDQGLQFLIQYYNGEERAKGNILERFSAQQFPDLHSELNLSSLELGDSALYFCASSVDLAGYNEQFFGPGTRLTVL.

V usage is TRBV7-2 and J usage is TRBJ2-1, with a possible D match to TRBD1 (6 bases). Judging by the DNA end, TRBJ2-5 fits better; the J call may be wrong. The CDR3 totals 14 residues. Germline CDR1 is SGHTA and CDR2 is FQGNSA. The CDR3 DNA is TGTGCCAGCAGCTTAGCGTGCCAGGGGGAGACCCAGTACTTC. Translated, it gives CASSLACQGETQYF.

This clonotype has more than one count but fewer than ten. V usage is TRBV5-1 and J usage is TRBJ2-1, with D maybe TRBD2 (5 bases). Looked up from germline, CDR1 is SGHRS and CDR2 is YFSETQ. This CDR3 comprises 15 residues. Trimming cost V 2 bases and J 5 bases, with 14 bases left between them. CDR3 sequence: CASSFSPNGDNEQFF. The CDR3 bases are TGCGCCAGCAGCTTTAGCCCTAACGGGGACAATGAGCAGTTCTTC.

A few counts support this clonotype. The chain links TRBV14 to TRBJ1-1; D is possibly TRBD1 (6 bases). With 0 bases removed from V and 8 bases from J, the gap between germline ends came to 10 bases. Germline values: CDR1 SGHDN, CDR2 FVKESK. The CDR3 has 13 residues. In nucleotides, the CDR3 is TGTGCCAGCAGCCAAGATCTTGGGACAGAAGCTTTCTTT. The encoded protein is CASSQDLGTEAFF.

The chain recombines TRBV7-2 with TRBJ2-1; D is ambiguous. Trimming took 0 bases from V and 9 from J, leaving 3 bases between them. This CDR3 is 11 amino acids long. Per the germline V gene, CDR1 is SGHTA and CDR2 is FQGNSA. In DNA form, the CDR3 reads TGTGCCAGCAGCTTAGCGAGTGAGCAGTTCTTC. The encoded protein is CASSLASEQFF.

CDR3 DNA: TGTGCCAGCAGCGTAGGGTCGGGGATGGGGAATGAAAAACTGTTTTTT. Translating it yields CASSVGSGMGNEKLFF. The chain links TRBV9 to TRBJ1-4; no clear D. The CDR3 totals 16 residues. In germline, CDR1 is SGDLS, CDR2 YYNGEE. The V gene lost 0 bases and the J gene lost 5 bases, with 14 bases spanning the gap.

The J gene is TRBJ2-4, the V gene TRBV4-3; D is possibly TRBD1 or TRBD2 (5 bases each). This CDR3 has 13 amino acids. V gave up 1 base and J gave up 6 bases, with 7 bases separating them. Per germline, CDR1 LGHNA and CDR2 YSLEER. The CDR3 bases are TGCGCCAGCAGCCAAGGAGGGGCAAACATTCAGTACTTC. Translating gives CASSQGGANIQYF.

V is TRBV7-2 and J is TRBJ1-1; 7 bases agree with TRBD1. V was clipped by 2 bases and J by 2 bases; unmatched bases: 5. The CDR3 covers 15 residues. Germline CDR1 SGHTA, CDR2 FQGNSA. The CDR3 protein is CASSLYRGENTEAFF. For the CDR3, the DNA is TGTGCCAGCAGCTTATACAGGGGTGAAAACACTGAAGCTTTCTTT.

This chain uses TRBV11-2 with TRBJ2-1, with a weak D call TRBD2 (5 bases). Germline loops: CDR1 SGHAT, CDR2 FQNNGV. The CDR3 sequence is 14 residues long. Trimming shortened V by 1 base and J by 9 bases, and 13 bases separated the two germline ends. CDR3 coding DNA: TGTGCCAGCAGCTTAGGATCGGGGATTGGTGAGCAGTTCTTC. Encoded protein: CASSLGSGIGEQFF.

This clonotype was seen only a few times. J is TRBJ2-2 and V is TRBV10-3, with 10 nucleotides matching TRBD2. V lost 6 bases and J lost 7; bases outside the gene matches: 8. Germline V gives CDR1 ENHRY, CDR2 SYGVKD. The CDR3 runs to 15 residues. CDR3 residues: CAIRPGTSDSGELFF. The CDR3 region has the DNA TGTGCCATCAGGCCCGGGACTAGCGATAGCGGGGAGCTGTTTTTT.

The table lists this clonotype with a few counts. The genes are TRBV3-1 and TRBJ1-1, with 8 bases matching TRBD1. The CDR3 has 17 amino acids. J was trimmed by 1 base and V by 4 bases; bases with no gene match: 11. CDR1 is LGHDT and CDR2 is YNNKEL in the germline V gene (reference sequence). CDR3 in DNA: TGTGCCAGCAGCCGCGCCCCGGGACAGGAAAAGAACACTGAAGCTTTCTTT. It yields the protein CASSRAPGQEKNTEAFF.

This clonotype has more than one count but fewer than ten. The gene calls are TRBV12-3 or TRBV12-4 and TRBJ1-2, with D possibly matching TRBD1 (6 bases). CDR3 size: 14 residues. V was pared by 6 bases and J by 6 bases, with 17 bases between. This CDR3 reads CASSRIGQGNGYTF. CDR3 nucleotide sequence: TGTGCCAGCAGCCGGATTGGGCAGGGGAATGGCTACACCTTC.

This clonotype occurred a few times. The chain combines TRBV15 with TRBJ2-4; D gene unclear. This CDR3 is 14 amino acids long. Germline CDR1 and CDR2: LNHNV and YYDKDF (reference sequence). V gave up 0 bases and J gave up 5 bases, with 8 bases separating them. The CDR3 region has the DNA TGTGCCACCAGCAGAGACGGCATCCAAAACATTCAGTACTTC. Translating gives CATSRDGIQNIQYF.

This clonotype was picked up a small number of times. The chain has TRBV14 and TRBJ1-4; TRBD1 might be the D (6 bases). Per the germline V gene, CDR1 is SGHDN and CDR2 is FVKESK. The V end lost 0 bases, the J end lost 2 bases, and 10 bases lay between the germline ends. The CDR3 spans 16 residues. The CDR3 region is CASSQERGHTNEKLFF. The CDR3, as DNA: TGTGCCAGCAGCCAAGAACGGGGGCATACTAATGAAAAACTGTTTTTT.

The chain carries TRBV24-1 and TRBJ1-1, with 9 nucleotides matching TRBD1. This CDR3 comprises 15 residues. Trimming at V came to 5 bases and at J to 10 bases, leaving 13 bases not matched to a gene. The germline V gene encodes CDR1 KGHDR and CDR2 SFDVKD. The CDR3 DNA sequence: TGTGCCACCAGTGTCCTAAGGGGACAGGGAAGGGGAGCTTTCTTT. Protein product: CATSVLRGQGRGAFF.

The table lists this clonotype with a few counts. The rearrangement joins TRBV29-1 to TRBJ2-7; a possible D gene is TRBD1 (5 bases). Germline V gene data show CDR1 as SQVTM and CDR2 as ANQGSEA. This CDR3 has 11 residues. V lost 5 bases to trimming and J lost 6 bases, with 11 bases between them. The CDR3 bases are TGCAGCGTTCGACAGTTGGGCGAGCAGTACTTC. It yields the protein CSVRQLGEQYF.

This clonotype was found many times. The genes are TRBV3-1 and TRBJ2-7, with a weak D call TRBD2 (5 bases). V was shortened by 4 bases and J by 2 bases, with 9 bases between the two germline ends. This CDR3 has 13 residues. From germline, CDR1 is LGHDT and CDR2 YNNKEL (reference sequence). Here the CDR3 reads CASSRGSPYEQYF. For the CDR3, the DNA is TGTGCCAGCAGCCGTGGGAGCCCCTACGAGCAGTACTTC.

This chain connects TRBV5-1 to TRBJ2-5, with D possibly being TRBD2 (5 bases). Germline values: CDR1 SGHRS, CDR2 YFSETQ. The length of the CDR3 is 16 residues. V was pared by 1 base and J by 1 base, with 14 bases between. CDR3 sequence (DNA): TGCGCCAGCAGCTTGAGTGGCGGTGGAGGCCAAGAGACCCAGTACTTC. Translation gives CASSLSGGGGQETQYF.

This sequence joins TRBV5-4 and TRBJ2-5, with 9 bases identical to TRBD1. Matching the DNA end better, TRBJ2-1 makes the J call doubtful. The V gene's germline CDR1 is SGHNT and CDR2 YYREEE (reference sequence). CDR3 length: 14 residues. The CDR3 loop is CASSSGQGYYGQFF. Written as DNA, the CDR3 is TGTGCCAGCAGCTCCGGACAGGGGTATTACGGGCAGTTCTTC.